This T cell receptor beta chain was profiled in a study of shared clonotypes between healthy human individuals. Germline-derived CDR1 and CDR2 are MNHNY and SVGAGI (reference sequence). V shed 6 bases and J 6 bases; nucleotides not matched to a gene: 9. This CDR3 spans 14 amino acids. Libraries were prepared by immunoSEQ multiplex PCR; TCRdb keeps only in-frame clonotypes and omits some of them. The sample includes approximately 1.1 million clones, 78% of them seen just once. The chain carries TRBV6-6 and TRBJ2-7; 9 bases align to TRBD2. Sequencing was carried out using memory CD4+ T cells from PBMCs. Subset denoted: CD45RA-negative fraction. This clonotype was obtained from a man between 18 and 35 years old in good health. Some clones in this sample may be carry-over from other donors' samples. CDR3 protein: CASSLAGTSREQYF. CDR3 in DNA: TGTGCCAGCAGCCTAGCGGGAACTTCTCGCGAGCAGTACTTC.